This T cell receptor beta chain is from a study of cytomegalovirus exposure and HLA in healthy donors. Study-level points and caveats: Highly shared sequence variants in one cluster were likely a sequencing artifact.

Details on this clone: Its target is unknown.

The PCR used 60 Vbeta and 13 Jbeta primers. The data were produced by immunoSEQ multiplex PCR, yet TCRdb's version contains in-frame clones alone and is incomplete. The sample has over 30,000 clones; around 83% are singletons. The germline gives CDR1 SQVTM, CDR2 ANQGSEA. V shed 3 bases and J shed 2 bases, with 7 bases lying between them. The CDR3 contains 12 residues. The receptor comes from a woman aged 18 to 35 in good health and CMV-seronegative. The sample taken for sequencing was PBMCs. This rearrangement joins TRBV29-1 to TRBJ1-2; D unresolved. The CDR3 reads CSVEGRNYGYTF. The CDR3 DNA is TGCAGCGTTGAGGGGAGGAACTATGGCTACACCTTC.